This TCR beta chain is drawn from a study of shared clonotypes between healthy human individuals. In the original analysis: Junction-only sequences without quality scores came from ImmunoSEQ, so filtering differed. The method was immunoSEQ multiplex PCR; TCRdb's version includes in-frame clones alone and lacks a portion of them. That table is the source of V, J and clone size, and D and trimming were worked out from the DNA. The top ten hold almost 0.9% of the sample, which has some 1.1 million clones, roughly 77% seen once. All donors qualified as healthy HIV-negative adults and had experienced no recent acute infections or vaccinations. Germline V gives CDR1 MGHRA, CDR2 YSYEKL. This CDR3 has 17 amino acids.

The receptor was isolated from a man between 18 and 35 years old in good health. Some clones in this sample may be carry-over from other donors' samples. Sequenced: memory CD4+ T cells from PBMCs. Subset defined: CD45RA-negative fraction. This rearrangement joins TRBV4-1 to TRBJ2-5; TRBD1 is a possible D gene (6 bases). The better agreement between TRBJ2-7 and the DNA end casts doubt on the J call. As DNA, the CDR3 is TGCGCCAGCAGCCAAGTTGGACAGCGTTTAAGCTCCTACGAGCAGTACTTC. Protein: CASSQVGQRLSSYEQYF.